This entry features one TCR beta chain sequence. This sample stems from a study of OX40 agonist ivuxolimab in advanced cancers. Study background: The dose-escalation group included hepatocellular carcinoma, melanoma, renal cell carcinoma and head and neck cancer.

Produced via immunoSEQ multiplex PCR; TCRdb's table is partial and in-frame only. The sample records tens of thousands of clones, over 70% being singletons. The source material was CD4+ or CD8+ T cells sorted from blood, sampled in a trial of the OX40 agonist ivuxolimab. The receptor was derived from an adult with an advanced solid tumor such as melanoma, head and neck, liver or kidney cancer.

CDR3 DNA: TGTGCCAGCAGTATGGACAGGGCGGGCACCGGGGAGCTGTTTTTT. Its protein is CASSMDRAGTGELFF. This chain uses TRBV7-3 with TRBJ2-2, with 8 bases lining up with TRBD1. Germline-derived CDR1 and CDR2 are SGHTA and FQGTGA. Trimming at V came to 6 bases and at J to 4 bases, leaving 7 bases not matched to a gene. The CDR3 spans 15 residues.